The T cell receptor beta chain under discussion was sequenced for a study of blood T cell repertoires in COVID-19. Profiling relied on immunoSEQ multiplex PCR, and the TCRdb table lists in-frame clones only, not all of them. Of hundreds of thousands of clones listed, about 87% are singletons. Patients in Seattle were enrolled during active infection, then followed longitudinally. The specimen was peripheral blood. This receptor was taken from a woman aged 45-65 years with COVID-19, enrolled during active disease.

In nucleotides, the CDR3 is TGTGCCAGCAGCCTCTCGACAGGCCCGGGAAACACCATATATTTT. Its protein is CASSLSTGPGNTIYF. V gene TRBV11-2 combines with J gene TRBJ1-3; D possibly corresponds to TRBD1 (6 bases). Germline V gene sequence: CDR1 SGHAT, CDR2 FQNNGV. This CDR3 comprises 15 residues. V gave up 5 bases and J gave up 4 bases, with 15 bases separating them.